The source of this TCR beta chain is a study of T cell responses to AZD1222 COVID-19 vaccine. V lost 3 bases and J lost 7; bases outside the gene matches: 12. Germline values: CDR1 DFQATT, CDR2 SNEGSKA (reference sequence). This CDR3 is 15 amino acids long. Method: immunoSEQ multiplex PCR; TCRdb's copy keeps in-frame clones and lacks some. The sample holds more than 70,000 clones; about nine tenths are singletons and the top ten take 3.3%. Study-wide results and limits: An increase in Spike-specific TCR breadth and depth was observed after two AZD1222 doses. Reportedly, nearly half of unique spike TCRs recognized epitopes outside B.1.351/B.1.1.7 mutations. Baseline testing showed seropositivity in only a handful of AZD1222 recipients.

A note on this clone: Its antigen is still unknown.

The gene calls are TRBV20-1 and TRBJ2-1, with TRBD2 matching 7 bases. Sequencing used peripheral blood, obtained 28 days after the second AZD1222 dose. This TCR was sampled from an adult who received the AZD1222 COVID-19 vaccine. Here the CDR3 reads CSASLSGTRANEQFF. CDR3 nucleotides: TGCAGTGCTAGTTTGAGCGGGACCCGAGCGAATGAGCAGTTCTTC.